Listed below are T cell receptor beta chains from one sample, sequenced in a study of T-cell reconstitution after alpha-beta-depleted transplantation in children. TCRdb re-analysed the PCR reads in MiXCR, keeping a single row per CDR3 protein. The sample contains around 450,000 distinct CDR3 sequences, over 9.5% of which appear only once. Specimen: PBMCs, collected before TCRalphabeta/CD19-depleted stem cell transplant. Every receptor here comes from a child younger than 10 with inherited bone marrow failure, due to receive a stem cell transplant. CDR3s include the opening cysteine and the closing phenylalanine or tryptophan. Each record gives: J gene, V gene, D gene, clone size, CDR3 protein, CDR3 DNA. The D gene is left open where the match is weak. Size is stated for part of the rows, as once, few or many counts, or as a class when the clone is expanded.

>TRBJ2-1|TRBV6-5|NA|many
CASTVLRGNEQFF
TGTGCCAGCACGGTCTTGAGGGGCAATGAGCAGTTCTTC
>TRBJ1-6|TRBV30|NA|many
CAWRLGSGWNSPLHF
TGTGCCTGGAGGTTGGGATCCGGTTGGAATTCACCCCTCCACTTT
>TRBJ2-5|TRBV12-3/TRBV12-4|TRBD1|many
CASSRTGGETQYF
TGTGCCAGCAGCAGGACAGGGGGAGAGACCCAGTACTTC
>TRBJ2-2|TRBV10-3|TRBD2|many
CAISDFAGGPYGELFF
TGTGCCATCAGTGACTTTGCGGGAGGGCCTTACGGGGAGCTGTTTTTT
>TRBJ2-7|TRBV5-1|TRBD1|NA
CASSWDRGDEQYF
TGCGCCAGCAGCTGGGACAGGGGCGACGAGCAGTACTTC
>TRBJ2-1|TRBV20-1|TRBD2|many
CSAPTSGRRNEQFF
TGCAGTGCTCCGACTAGCGGGAGAAGAAATGAGCAGTTCTTC
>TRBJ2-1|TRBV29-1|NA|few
CSVVKEIAYNEQFF
TGCAGCGTCGTGAAGGAGATCGCCTACAATGAGCAGTTCTTC
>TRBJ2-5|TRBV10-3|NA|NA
CAISESRADGETQYF
TGTGCCATCAGTGAGTCGAGGGCCGACGGAGAGACCCAGTACTTC
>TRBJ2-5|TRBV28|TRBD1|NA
CASSPLRLRQGVLETQYF
TGTGCCAGCAGTCCACTACGGCTCCGACAGGGAGTGTTAGAGACCCAGTACTTC
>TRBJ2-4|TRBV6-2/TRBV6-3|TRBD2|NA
CASSYPGLAKNIQYF
TGTGCCAGCAGTTACCCTGGACTAGCGAAAAACATTCAGTACTTC
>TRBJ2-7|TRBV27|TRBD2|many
CASSLRGSLNEQYF
TGTGCCAGCAGTTTACGCGGGAGCCTAAACGAGCAGTACTTC
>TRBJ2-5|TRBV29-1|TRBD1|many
CSVTTGPETQYF
TGCAGCGTAACGACAGGGCCAGAGACCCAGTACTTC
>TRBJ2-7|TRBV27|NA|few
CASSLRDGEQYF
TGTGCCAGCAGTTTAAGGGACGGGGAGCAGTACTTC
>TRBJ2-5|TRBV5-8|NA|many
CASSLLFQETQYF
TGTGCCAGCAGCTTGCTCTTCCAAGAGACCCAGTACTTC
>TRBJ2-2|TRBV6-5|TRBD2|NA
CASSYSGQREKAGELFF
TGTGCCAGCAGTTACTCGGGCCAGCGGGAGAAGGCCGGGGAGCTGTTTTTT
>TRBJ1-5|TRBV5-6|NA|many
CASSLAHQPQHF
TGTGCCAGCAGCTTGGCCCATCAGCCCCAGCATTTT
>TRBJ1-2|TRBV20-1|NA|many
CSARAQSNYGYTF
TGCAGTGCTAGGGCCCAATCTAACTATGGCTACACCTTC
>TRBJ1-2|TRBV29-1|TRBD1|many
CSVGGQGGGYTF
TGCAGCGTTGGCGGACAGGGTGGTGGCTACACCTTC
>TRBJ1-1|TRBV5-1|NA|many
CASSWDFKTEAFF
TGCGCCAGCAGCTGGGACTTTAAAACTGAAGCTTTCTTT
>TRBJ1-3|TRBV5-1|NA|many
CASSLEGAVNTIYF
TGCGCCAGCAGCTTGGAAGGGGCGGTAAACACCATATATTTT
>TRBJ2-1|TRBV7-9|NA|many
CASSFGSSESEQFF
TGTGCCAGCAGCTTCGGAAGTTCCGAAAGTGAGCAGTTCTTC
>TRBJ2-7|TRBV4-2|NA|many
CASSQVGGFHEQYF
TGTGCCAGCAGCCAAGTAGGAGGGTTCCACGAGCAGTACTTC
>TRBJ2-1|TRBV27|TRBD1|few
CASSSYEQGILYNEQFF
TGTGCCAGCAGTTCTTATGAACAGGGGATTCTCTACAATGAGCAGTTCTTC
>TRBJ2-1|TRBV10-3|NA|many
CAISTATEQFF
TGTGCCATCAGTACAGCAACAGAGCAGTTCTTC
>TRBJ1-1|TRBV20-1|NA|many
CSARDHPVRNTEAFF
TGCAGTGCTAGAGATCACCCGGTCAGGAACACTGAAGCTTTCTTT
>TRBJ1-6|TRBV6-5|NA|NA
CASQGYHNSPLHF
TGTGCCAGCCAGGGATACCATAATTCACCCCTCCACTTT
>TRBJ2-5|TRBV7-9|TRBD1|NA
CASSLFRQGARGTQYF
TGTGCCAGCAGCTTATTCCGGCAGGGGGCCCGTGGGACCCAGTACTTC
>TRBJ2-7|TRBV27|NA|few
CASRRQAQYEQYF
TGTGCCAGCAGGCGACAGGCGCAATACGAGCAGTACTTC
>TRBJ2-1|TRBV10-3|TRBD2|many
CAISESGTIDEQFF
TGTGCCATCAGTGAGTCTGGGACTATCGATGAGCAGTTCTTC
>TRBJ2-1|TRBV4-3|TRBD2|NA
CASSQVLGLAEGASYNEQFF
TGCGCCAGCAGCCAAGTTCTCGGACTAGCGGAGGGAGCCTCCTACAATGAGCAGTTCTTC
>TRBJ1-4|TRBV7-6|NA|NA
CASSPRGVKLFF
TGTGCCAGCAGCCCCCGTGGGGTGAAACTGTTTTTT
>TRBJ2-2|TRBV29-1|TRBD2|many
CSALADANTGELFF
TGCAGCGCCCTAGCGGACGCGAACACCGGGGAGCTGTTTTTT
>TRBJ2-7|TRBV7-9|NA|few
CASSAEGRGFYEQYF
TGTGCCAGCAGCGCTGAGGGGCGGGGTTTCTACGAGCAGTACTTC
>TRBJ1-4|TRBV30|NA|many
CAWSYGVANEKLFF
TGTGCCTGGAGTTATGGTGTAGCTAATGAAAAACTGTTTTTT
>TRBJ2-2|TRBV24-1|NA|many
CATSDLGRNTGELFF
TGTGCCACCAGTGATTTAGGCAGAAACACCGGGGAGCTGTTTTTT
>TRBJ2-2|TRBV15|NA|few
CATSRDVAEGNTGELFF
TGTGCCACCAGCAGAGATGTAGCGGAGGGGAACACCGGGGAGCTGTTTTTT
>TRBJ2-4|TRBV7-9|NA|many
CASSLAGNIQYF
TGTGCCAGCAGCTTAGCAGGAAACATTCAGTACTTC
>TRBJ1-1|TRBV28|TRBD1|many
CASSPMADRRTEAFF
TGTGCCAGCAGTCCCATGGCGGACAGGCGGACTGAAGCTTTCTTT
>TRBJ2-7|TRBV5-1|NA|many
CASSSGGHKPRNYEQYF
TGCGCCAGCAGCTCAGGTGGACATAAACCTCGGAACTACGAGCAGTACTTC
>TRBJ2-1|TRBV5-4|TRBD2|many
CASSLGFGSGGAFF
TGTGCCAGCAGCTTGGGGTTCGGGTCGGGAGGCGCGTTCTTC
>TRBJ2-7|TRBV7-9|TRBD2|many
CASSPTSGAAYEQYF
TGTGCCAGCAGCCCAACTAGCGGGGCAGCCTACGAGCAGTACTTC
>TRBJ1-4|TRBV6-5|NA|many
CASSYLGAANEKLFF
TGTGCCAGCAGTTACCTGGGGGCCGCTAATGAAAAACTGTTTTTT
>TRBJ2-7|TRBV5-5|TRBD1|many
CASSESGTVYEQYF
TGTGCCAGCAGCGAATCCGGGACAGTCTACGAGCAGTACTTC
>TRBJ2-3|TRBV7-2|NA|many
CASSLVFGAADTQYF
TGTGCCAGCAGCTTAGTATTTGGGGCGGCAGATACGCAGTATTTT
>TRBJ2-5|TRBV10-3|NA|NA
CAISESGVGGRENQYF
TGTGCCATCAGTGAGTCGGGAGTCGGGGGACGAGAGAACCAGTACTTC
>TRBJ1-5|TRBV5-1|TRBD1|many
CASSPGQAGNQPQHF
TGCGCCAGCAGTCCCGGACAGGCAGGGAATCAGCCCCAGCATTTT
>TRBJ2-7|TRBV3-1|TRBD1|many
CASSQEPDRSYEQYF
TGTGCCAGCAGCCAAGAACCGGACAGGTCCTACGAGCAGTACTTC
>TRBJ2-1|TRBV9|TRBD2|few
CASSVDPPLAGNSYNEQFF
TGTGCCAGCAGCGTAGACCCCCCATTAGCGGGGAACTCCTACAATGAGCAGTTCTTC
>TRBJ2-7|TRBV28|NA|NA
CASTPAGASYEQYF
TGTGCCAGCACCCCGGCGGGCGCCTCCTACGAGCAGTACTTC